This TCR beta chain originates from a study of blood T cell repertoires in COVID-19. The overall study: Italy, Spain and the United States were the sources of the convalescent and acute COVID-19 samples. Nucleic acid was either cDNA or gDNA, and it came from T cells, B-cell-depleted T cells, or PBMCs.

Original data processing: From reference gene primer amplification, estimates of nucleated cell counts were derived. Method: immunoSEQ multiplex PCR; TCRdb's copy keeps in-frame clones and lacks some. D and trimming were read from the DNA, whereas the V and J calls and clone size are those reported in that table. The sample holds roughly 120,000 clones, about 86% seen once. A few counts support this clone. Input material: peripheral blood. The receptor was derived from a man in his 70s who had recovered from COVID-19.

CDR3 region: CASSWGTGADQPQHF. The CDR3, as DNA: TGTGCCAGCAGCTGGGGGACAGGGGCTGATCAGCCCCAGCATTTT. The rearrangement links TRBV7-9 to TRBJ1-5; 10 nucleotides align to TRBD1. Germline values: CDR1 SEHNR, CDR2 FQNEAQ (reference sequence). V lost 4 bases, J lost 5 bases, and 5 bases stayed unmatched. This CDR3 contains 15 residues.